This T cell receptor beta chain was captured in a study of shared clonotypes between healthy human individuals. Study as a whole: For every donor, three CD4 naive, three CD4 memory, two CD8 naive and one CD8 memory plates were used.

Caucasian adults living in Nashville, Tennessee, provided all samples. Repertoires were generated with immunoSEQ multiplex PCR, while TCRdb's copy carries only in-frame clones and drops some. The sample has approximately 2.5 million clones; 93% are singletons. The sequence derives from a man between 18 and 35 years old in good health. Some clones in this sample may be carry-over from other donors' samples. The material sequenced was naive CD4+ T cells from PBMCs. Subset noted: CD45RA+ positively selected.

DNA of the CDR3: TGTGCCAGCAGCGCCTGGACAGCCGATCAGCCCCAGCATTTT. Protein: CASSAWTADQPQHF. This chain joins TRBV5-8 and TRBJ1-5, with D perhaps TRBD1 (6 bases). The CDR3 contains 14 residues. Germline V gives CDR1 SGHTS, CDR2 YDEGEE. V was shortened by 4 bases and J by 5 bases, with 13 bases between the two germline ends.